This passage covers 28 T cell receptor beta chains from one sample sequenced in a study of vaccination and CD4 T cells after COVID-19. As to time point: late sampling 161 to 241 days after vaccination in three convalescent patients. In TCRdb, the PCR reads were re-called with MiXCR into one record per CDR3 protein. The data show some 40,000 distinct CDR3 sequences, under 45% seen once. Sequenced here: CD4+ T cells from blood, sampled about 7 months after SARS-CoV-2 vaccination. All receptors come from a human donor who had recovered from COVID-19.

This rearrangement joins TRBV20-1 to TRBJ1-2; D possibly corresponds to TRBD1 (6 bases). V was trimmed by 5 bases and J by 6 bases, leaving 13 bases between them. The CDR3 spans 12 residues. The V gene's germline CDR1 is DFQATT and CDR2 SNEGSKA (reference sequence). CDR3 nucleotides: TGCAGTGCTGAGAGACAGGTAGATGGCTACACCTTC. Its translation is CSAERQVDGYTF.

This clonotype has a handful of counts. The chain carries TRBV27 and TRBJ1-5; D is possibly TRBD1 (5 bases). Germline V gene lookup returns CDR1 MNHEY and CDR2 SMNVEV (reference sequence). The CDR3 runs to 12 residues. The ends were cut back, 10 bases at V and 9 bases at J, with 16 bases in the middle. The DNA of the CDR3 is TGTGCCACCGGGGCCTGGGGTTGGCCCCAGCATTTT. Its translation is CATGAWGWPQHF.

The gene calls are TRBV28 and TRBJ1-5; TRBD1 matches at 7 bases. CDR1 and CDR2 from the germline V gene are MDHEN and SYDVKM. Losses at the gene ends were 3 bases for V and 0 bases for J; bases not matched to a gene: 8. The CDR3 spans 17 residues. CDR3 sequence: CASSFMGTEYSNQPQHF. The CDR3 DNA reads TGTGCCAGCAGTTTTATGGGGACAGAATATAGCAATCAGCCCCAGCATTTT.

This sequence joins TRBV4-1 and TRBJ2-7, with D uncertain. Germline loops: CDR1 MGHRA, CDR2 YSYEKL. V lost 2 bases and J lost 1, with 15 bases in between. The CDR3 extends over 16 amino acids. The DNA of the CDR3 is TGCGCCAGCAGCCAAAACACACGGGCCATTTCCTACGAGCAGTACTTC. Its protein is CASSQNTRAISYEQYF.

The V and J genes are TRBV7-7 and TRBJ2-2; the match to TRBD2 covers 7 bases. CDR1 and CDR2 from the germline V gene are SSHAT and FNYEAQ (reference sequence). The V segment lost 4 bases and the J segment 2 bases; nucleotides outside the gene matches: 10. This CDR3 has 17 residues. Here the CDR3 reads CASSWTRASGNTGELFF. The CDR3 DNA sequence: TGTGCCAGCAGCTGGACGAGGGCTAGCGGTAACACCGGGGAGCTGTTTTTT.

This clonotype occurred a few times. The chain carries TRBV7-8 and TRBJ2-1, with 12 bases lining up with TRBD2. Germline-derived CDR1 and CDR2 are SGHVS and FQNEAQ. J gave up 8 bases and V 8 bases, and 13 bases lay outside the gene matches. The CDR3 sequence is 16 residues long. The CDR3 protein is CASPPPTSGSFDEQFF. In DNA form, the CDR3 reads TGTGCCAGCCCACCCCCGACTAGCGGGAGTTTCGATGAGCAGTTCTTC.

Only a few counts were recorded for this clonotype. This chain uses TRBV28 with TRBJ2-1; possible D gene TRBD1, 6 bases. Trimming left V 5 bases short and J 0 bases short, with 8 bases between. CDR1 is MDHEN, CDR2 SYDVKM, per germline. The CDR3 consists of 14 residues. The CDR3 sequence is CASSIGGSYNEQFF. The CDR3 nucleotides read TGTGCCAGCAGTATAGGGGGCTCCTACAATGAGCAGTTCTTC.

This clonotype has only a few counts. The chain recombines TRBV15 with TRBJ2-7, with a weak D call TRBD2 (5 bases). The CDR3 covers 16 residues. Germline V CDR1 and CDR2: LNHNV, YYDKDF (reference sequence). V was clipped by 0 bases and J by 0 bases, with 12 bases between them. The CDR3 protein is CATSRDQAGSSYEQYF. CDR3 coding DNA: TGTGCCACCAGCAGAGATCAGGCGGGTAGCTCCTACGAGCAGTACTTC.

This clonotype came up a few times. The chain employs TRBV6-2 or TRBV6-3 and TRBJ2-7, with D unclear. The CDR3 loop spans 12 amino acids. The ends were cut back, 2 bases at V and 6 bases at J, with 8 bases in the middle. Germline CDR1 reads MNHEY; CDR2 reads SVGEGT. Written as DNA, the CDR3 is TGTGCCAGCAGTTACGGTGACTCCGAGCAGTACTTC. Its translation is CASSYGDSEQYF.

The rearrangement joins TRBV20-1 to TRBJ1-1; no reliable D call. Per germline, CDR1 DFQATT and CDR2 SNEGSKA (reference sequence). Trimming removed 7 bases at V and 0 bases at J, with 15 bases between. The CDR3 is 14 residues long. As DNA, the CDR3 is TGCAGTGTTTCGACGGGCGGAATGAACACTGAAGCTTTCTTT. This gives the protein CSVSTGGMNTEAFF.

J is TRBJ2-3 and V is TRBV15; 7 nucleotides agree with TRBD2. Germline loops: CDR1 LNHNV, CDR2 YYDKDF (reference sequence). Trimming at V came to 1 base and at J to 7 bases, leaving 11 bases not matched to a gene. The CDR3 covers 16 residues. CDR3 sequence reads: CATSRAGGRAVNTQYF. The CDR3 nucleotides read TGTGCCACCAGCAGAGCCGGTGGGAGGGCCGTAAATACGCAGTATTTT.

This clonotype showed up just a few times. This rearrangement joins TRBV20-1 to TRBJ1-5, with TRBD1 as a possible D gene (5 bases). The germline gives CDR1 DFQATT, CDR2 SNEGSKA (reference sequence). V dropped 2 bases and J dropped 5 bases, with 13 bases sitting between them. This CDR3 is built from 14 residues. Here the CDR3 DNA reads TGCAGTGCTAGACGTTCAGGGAGTGATCAGCCCCAGCATTTT. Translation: CSARRSGSDQPQHF.

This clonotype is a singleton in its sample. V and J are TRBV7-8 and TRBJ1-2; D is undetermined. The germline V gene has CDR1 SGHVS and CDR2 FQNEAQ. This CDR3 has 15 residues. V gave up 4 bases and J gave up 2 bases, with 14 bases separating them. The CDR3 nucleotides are TGTGCCAGCAGCTCCCGCTCCGGCTCGAACTATGGCTACACCTTC. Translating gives CASSSRSGSNYGYTF.

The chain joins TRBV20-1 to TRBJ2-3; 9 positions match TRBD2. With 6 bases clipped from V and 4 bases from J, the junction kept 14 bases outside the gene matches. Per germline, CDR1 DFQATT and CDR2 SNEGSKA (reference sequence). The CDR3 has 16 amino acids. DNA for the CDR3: TGCAGTGCCCTTGAGTCAGGTAGCGGGAGCTCAGATACGCAGTATTTT. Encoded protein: CSALESGSGSSDTQYF.

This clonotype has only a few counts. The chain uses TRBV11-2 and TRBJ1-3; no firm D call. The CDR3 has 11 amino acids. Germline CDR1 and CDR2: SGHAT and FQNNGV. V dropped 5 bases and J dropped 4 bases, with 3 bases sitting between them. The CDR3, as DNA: TGTGCCAGCAGCCAAGGAAACACCATATATTTT. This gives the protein CASSQGNTIYF.

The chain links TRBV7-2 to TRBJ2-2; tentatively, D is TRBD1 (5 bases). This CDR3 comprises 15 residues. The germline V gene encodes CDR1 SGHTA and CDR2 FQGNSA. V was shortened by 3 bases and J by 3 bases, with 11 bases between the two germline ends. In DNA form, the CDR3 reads TGTGCCAGCAGCTTTAGGCTAGGGGACACCGGGGAGCTGTTTTTT. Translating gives CASSFRLGDTGELFF. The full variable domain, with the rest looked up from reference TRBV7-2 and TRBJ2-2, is GAGVSQSPSNKVTEKGKDVELRCDPISGHTALYWYRQSLGQGLEFLIYFQGNSAPDKSGLPSDRFSAERTGGSVSTLTIQRTQQEDSAVYLCASSFRLGDTGELFFGEGSRLTVL.

The CDR3 DNA reads as TGTGCCAGCAGTTCACCGGGACAGCATCCCAATGAGCAGTTCTTC. It specifies CASSSPGQHPNEQFF. The chain has TRBV28 and TRBJ2-1; TRBD1 agrees at 7 bases. Germline CDR1 is MDHEN and CDR2 is SYDVKM. The CDR3 has 15 amino acids. The V gene end was trimmed by 4 bases and the J gene end by 6 bases; junction bases not matched to a gene: 9.

This chain's CDR3 is CASSRGRGDTQYF. The CDR3 nucleotides read TGTGCCAGCAGTAGGGGACGAGGGGATACGCAGTATTTT. This rearrangement joins TRBV6-1 to TRBJ2-3; either TRBD1 or TRBD2 may fit D (5 bases each). Germline loops: CDR1 MNHNS, CDR2 SASEGT. Trimming pared 5 bases from V and 6 bases from J, leaving 12 bases between. The length of the CDR3 is 13 residues.

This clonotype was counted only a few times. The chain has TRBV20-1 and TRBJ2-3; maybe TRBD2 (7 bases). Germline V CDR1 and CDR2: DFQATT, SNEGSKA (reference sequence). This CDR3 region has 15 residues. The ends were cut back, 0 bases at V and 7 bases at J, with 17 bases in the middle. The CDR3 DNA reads TGCAGTGCTAGAGATGGGGGGCGGGAGAGGCATACGCAGTATTTT. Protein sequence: CSARDGGRERHTQYF.

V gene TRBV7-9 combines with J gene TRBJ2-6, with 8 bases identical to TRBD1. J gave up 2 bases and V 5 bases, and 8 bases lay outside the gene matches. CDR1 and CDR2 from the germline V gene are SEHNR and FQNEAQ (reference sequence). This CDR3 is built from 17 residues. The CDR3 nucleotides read TGTGCCAGCAGCATAAGCAGGACAGGGCCTGGGGCCAACGTCCTGACTTTC. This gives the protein CASSISRTGPGANVLTF.

The CDR3 DNA reads TGCAGTGCTAGAGATTCGGGCCCGGGGAACACCGGGGAGCTGTTTTTT. Encoded protein: CSARDSGPGNTGELFF. The gene calls are TRBV20-1 and TRBJ2-2, with D unresolved. Germline V gene data show CDR1 as DFQATT and CDR2 as SNEGSKA (reference sequence). The CDR3 is made up of 16 amino acids. Trimming removed 0 bases at V and 1 base at J, with 12 bases between.

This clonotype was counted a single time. CDR3 coding DNA: TGTGCCAGCAGCTTAGGGTTAGCCGGCGAGCAGTACTTC. This gives the protein CASSLGLAGEQYF. V gene TRBV11-3 combines with J gene TRBJ2-7; D gene uncertain. Germline-derived CDR1 and CDR2 are SGHNT and YENEEA. Trimming took off 1 base at V and 6 bases at J, with 10 bases between the two ends. The CDR3 covers 13 residues.

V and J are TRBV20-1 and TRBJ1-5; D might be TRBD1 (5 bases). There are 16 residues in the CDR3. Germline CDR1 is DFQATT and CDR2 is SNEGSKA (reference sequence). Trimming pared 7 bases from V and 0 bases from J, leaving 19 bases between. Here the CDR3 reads CSVRGYRSHSNQPQHF. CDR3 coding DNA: TGCAGTGTTAGGGGTTACAGGTCCCATAGCAATCAGCCCCAGCATTTT.

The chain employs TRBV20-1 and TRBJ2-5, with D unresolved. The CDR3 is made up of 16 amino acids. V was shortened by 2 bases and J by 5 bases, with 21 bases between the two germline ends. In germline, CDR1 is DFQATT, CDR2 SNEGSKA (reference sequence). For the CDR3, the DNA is TGCAGTGCTAGAAAGACCTCACAGAGATTGTGGGAGACCCAGTACTTC. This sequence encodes CSARKTSQRLWETQYF.

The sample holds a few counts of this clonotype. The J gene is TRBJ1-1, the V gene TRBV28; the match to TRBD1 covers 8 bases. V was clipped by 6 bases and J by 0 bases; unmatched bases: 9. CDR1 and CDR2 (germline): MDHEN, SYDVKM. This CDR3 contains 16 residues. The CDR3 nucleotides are TGTGCCAGCAGCCCCCCGACAGGGGCCATGAACACTGAAGCTTTCTTT. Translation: CASSPPTGAMNTEAFF.

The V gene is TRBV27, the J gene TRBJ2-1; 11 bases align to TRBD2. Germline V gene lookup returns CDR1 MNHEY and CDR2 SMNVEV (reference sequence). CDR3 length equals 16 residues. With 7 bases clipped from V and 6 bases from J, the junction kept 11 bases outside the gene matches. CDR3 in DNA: TGTGCCAGCACCAATATTGGGACTAGCGGTCCCAATGAGCAGTTCTTC. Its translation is CASTNIGTSGPNEQFF.

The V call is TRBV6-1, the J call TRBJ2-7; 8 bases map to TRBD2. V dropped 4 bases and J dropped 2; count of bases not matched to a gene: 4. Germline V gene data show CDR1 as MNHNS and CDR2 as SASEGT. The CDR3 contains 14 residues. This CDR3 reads CASSVTSGTYEQYF. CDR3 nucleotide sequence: TGTGCCAGCAGTGTAACTAGCGGTACCTACGAGCAGTACTTC.

For the CDR3, the DNA is TGTGCCAGCAGCCGCGTACGGGGTTTTGGAAACACCATATATTTT. It yields the protein CASSRVRGFGNTIYF. V usage is TRBV6-2 or TRBV6-3 and J usage is TRBJ1-3; unclear D gene. Germline lookup yields CDR1 MNHEY and CDR2 SVGEGT. The CDR3 contains 15 residues. V gave up 6 bases and J gave up 3 bases, with 15 bases separating them.